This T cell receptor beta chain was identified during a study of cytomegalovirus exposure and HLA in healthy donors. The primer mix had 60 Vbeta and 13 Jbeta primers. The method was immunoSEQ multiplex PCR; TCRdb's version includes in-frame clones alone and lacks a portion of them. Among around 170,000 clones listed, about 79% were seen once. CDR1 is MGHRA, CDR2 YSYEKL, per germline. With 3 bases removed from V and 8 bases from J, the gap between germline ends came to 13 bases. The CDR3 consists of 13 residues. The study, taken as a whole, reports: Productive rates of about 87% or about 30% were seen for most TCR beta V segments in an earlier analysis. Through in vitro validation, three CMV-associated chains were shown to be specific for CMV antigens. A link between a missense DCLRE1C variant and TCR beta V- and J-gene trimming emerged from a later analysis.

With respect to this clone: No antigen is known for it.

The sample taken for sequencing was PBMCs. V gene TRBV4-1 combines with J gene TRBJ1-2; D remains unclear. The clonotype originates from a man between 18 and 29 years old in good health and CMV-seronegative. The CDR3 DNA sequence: TGCGCCAGCAGCCATGCCCGGGCGGGCGGCTACACCTTC. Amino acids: CASSHARAGGYTF.